This is a list of T cell receptor beta chains from one sample in a study of shared clonotypes between healthy human individuals. Method: immunoSEQ multiplex PCR; TCRdb's copy keeps in-frame clones and lacks some. The sample contains 2 million to 2.5 million clones, over 90% of which appear only once. The sample was naive CD4+ T cells from PBMCs. The receptors stem from a man younger than 35 in good health. Some clones in this sample may be carry-over from other donors' samples. CDR3s include the opening cysteine and the closing phenylalanine or tryptophan. D genes are given only for firm matches. Rows may omit the clone size; those that give it use once, few, many or a size class.

d_call	clone_size	v_call	j_call	cdr3_aa	cdr3_nt
NA	NA	TRBV7-2	TRBJ1-1	CASGWGGARTEAFF	TGTGCCAGCGGATGGGGGGGGGCGAGGACTGAAGCTTTCTTT
TRBD2	NA	TRBV11-1	TRBJ2-3	CASSPRLAGGADTQYF	TGTGCCAGCAGCCCTCGACTAGCGGGAGGTGCAGATACGCAGTATTTT
NA	NA	TRBV25-1	TRBJ1-1	CASSGTTGGAFF	TGTGCCAGCAGTGGGACTACCGGGGGAGCTTTCTTT
TRBD2	NA	TRBV5-4	TRBJ2-3	CASSDATGGGDTQYF	TGTGCCAGCAGCGACGCGACGGGAGGTGGGGATACGCAGTATTTT
NA	NA	TRBV28	TRBJ1-4	CASRDSRGEKLFF	TGTGCCAGCAGAGACAGCCGGGGTGAAAAACTGTTTTTT
TRBD2	NA	TRBV5-1	TRBJ2-1	CASSLGLAGDDEQFF	TGCGCCAGCAGCCTCGGACTAGCGGGAGACGATGAGCAGTTCTTC
TRBD1	NA	TRBV28	TRBJ1-5	CASSLPTDRGGFAGQPQHF	TGTGCCAGCAGTTTACCCACAGACAGGGGTGGTTTTGCTGGTCAGCCCCAGCATTTT
TRBD2	NA	TRBV11-2	TRBJ2-3	CASSPVAGGTDTQYF	TGTGCCAGCAGCCCAGTAGCGGGAGGCACAGATACGCAGTATTTT
NA	few	TRBV2	TRBJ1-1	CASSGGAGNTEAFF	TGTGCCAGCAGTGGAGGCGCGGGGAACACTGAAGCTTTCTTT
TRBD2	NA	TRBV25-1	TRBJ2-2	CASSESGGFTGELFF	TGTGCCAGCAGTGAATCGGGGGGTTTCACCGGGGAGCTGTTTTTT
NA	NA	TRBV5-1	TRBJ2-7	CASSLAAGSSYEQYF	TGCGCCAGCAGCTTGGCCGCCGGGAGTAGCTACGAGCAGTACTTC
TRBD1	NA	TRBV11-2	TRBJ2-5	CASSPLGQGAGETQYF	TGTGCCAGCAGCCCATTGGGCCAGGGGGCAGGGGAGACCCAGTACTTC
TRBD2	NA	TRBV5-1	TRBJ2-7	CASSYSGGSSYEQYF	TGCGCCAGCAGCTATAGCGGGGGCTCCTCCTACGAGCAGTACTTC
NA	NA	TRBV6-5	TRBJ2-2	CAARWALTGELFF	TGTGCCGCTAGATGGGCCCTCACCGGGGAGCTGTTTTTT
TRBD1	NA	TRBV5-4	TRBJ2-1	CASSLGQGPYNEQFF	TGTGCCAGCAGCTTAGGACAGGGCCCCTACAATGAGCAGTTCTTC
TRBD2	NA	TRBV9	TRBJ2-1	CASSVAGVVYNEQFF	TGTGCCAGCAGCGTGGCGGGAGTTGTCTACAATGAGCAGTTCTTC
NA	NA	TRBV7-2	TRBJ2-7	CASSLSGMLYEQYF	TGTGCCAGCAGCTTATCGGGTATGCTCTACGAGCAGTACTTC
NA	few	TRBV7-2	TRBJ1-5	CASSLLRAVNQPQHF	TGTGCCAGCAGCTTACTCAGGGCGGTCAATCAGCCCCAGCATTTT
NA	NA	TRBV9	TRBJ1-3	CASSVENPGVGNTIYF	TGTGCCAGCAGCGTAGAAAACCCAGGGGTTGGAAACACCATATATTTT
TRBD1	NA	TRBV30	TRBJ2-7	CAWTPGQEVLRQYF	TGTGCCTGGACTCCGGGACAGGAGGTACTCCGGCAGTACTTC
NA	NA	TRBV18	TRBJ2-7	CASSPTGSVSYEQYF	TGTGCCAGCTCACCCACAGGGTCGGTCTCCTACGAGCAGTACTTC
NA	NA	TRBV5-1	TRBJ2-1	CASSLGGSSYNEQFF	TGCGCCAGCAGCTTGGGAGGAAGCTCCTACAATGAGCAGTTCTTC
NA	NA	TRBV5-1	TRBJ2-1	CASSIGVRVGNEQFF	TGCGCCAGCAGCATTGGCGTACGCGTGGGGAATGAGCAGTTCTTC
TRBD1	NA	TRBV5-5	TRBJ2-1	CASSFGQGAGNEQFF	TGTGCCAGCAGCTTCGGACAGGGGGCGGGGAATGAGCAGTTCTTC
NA	NA	TRBV2	TRBJ2-1	CASSRGIYNEQFF	TGTGCCAGCAGCCGCGGGATATACAATGAGCAGTTCTTC
NA	NA	TRBV25-1	TRBJ1-2	CASSSYTGHGYTF	TGTGCCAGCAGTTCCTATACAGGGCATGGCTACACCTTC
TRBD2	NA	TRBV5-1	TRBJ2-7	CASSSQGLAGPYEQYF	TGCGCCAGCAGCTCCCAGGGACTAGCAGGTCCCTACGAGCAGTACTTC
TRBD1	NA	TRBV13	TRBJ2-3	CASSRIGGGTDTQYF	TGTGCCAGCAGCCGTATAGGGGGCGGCACAGATACGCAGTATTTT
TRBD1	NA	TRBV4-2	TRBJ1-1	CASSQGKGGQTNTEAFF	TGTGCCAGCAGCCAGGGAAAAGGGGGACAGACGAACACTGAAGCTTTCTTT
NA	NA	TRBV11-2	TRBJ1-5	CASSLDPSKNQPQHF	TGTGCCAGCAGCTTAGATCCCTCGAAGAATCAGCCCCAGCATTTT
NA	NA	TRBV19	TRBJ1-5	CASRGGSPGGNQPQHF	TGTGCCAGTAGAGGCGGTTCCCCAGGGGGCAATCAGCCCCAGCATTTT
NA	NA	TRBV7-9	TRBJ1-4	CASSLSQPNEKLFF	TGTGCCAGCAGCTTGTCACAGCCGAATGAAAAACTGTTTTTT
NA	once	TRBV28	TRBJ1-5	CASSGSQGGQPQHF	TGTGCCAGCAGCGGGTCCCAAGGCGGGCAGCCCCAGCATTTT
NA	once	TRBV28	TRBJ2-5	CASSLTLETQYF	TGTGCCAGCAGTTTAACCCTAGAGACCCAGTACTTC
TRBD1	NA	TRBV25-1	TRBJ2-3	CASSGRQGLADTQYF	TGTGCCAGCAGTGGACGACAGGGGTTGGCAGATACGCAGTATTTT
NA	NA	TRBV5-6	TRBJ2-3	CASSLSGGVGRSDTQYF	TGTGCCAGCAGCTTGTCGGGTGGGGTTGGCCGGTCAGATACGCAGTATTTT
NA	NA	TRBV28	TRBJ2-1	CASSFKNEQFF	TGTGCCAGCAGTTTTAAAAATGAGCAGTTCTTC
NA	NA	TRBV9	TRBJ2-2	CASSPPRGTEGTGELFF	TGTGCCAGCAGCCCCCCCCGGGGAACAGAGGGCACCGGGGAGCTGTTTTTT
TRBD2	NA	TRBV27	TRBJ2-1	CASSFGRQSSYNEQFF	TGTGCCAGCAGTTTCGGGAGGCAGAGCTCCTACAATGAGCAGTTCTTC
NA	NA	TRBV30	TRBJ1-3	CAWGPGNTIYF	TGTGCCTGGGGTCCTGGAAACACCATATATTTT
NA	few	TRBV5-1	TRBJ1-1	CASSLEPGRNTEAFF	TGCGCCAGCAGCTTGGAGCCGGGGAGAAACACTGAAGCTTTCTTT
NA	NA	TRBV7-9	TRBJ2-1	CASSSREARNYNEQFF	TGTGCCAGCAGCTCAAGAGAAGCTCGAAACTACAATGAGCAGTTCTTC
NA	NA	TRBV7-2	TRBJ1-3	CASRSDPLSGNTIYF	TGTGCCAGCAGATCAGACCCCCTTTCTGGAAACACCATATATTTT
TRBD1	NA	TRBV10-1	TRBJ1-1	CASQRDRGITEAFF	TGCGCCAGCCAACGTGACAGGGGTATCACTGAAGCTTTCTTT
NA	NA	TRBV5-5	TRBJ1-1	CASSLLNTEAFF	TGTGCCAGCAGCTTGCTAAACACTGAAGCTTTCTTT
NA	NA	TRBV6-4	TRBJ2-1	CASSSGNNEQFF	TGTGCCAGCAGTTCGGGGAACAATGAGCAGTTCTTC
TRBD1	NA	TRBV6-5	TRBJ1-2	CASSYSPWTGAGYTF	TGTGCCAGCAGTTATTCACCCTGGACAGGGGCAGGCTACACCTTC